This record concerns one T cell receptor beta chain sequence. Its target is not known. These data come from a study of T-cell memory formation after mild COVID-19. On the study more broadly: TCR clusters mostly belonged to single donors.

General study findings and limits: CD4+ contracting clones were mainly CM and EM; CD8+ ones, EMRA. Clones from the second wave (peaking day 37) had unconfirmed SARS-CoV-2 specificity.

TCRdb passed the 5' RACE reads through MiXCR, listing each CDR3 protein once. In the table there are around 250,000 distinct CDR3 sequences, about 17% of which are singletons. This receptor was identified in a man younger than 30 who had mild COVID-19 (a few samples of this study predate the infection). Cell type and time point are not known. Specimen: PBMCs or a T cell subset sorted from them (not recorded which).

The CDR3, as DNA: TGCAGTACTGCCAGACTCGGCACCATATATTTT. It codes for CSTARLGTIYF. The genes are TRBV20-1 and TRBJ1-3; D remains unclear. Germline V gives CDR1 DFQATT, CDR2 SNEGSKA (reference sequence). Trimming pared 8 bases from V and 9 bases from J, leaving 14 bases between. The CDR3 is 11 amino acids.